These T cell receptor beta chains were read from a single sample in a study of beta chain features in type 1 diabetes. The method was immunoSEQ multiplex PCR; TCRdb's version includes in-frame clones alone and lacks a portion of them. The top ten clones hold roughly 0.014% of a sample with about 330,000 clones, approximately 10% of them seen once. Sequences were obtained from naive CD4+ T cells from blood. These receptor sequences come from a young woman in good health. CDR3s include the opening cysteine and the closing phenylalanine or tryptophan. D genes are given only for firm matches. Clone size, where shown, is once, few, many, or a class for clones that have expanded.

V,size,D,J,DNA,CDR3
TRBV7-2,-,TRBD2,TRBJ2-5,TGTGCCAGCAGCTTAGCCCCCGGCCTAGCGGGCAGAGAGACCCAGTACTTC,CASSLAPGLAGRETQYF
TRBV11-2,-,TRBD2,TRBJ2-1,TGTGCCAGCAGCTTAGATCGCACTAGCGGCAATGAGCAGTTCTTC,CASSLDRTSGNEQFF
TRBV20-1,few,-,TRBJ2-7,TGCAGTGCTGGATTCAGGGTCGAGCAGTACTTC,CSAGFRVEQYF
TRBV2,-,-,TRBJ2-7,TGTGCCAGCAGATATGAGCGGCTAACCTACGAGCAGTACTTC,CASRYERLTYEQYF
TRBV14,-,-,TRBJ2-7,TGTGCCAGCAGCCAAGATCGTTCGGGAGTACGGTACGAGCAGTACTTC,CASSQDRSGVRYEQYF
TRBV28,-,TRBD2,TRBJ2-1,TGTGCCAGCAGTTCAGACAGACTAGCGGGAACCAATGAGCAGTTCTTC,CASSSDRLAGTNEQFF
TRBV6-5,few,-,TRBJ2-7,TGTGCCAGCAGTTACTCGAGGCTAGCGTACTTC,CASSYSRLAYF
TRBV5-1,once,-,TRBJ2-3,TGCGCCAGCAGCTTGTCGCTCCATCGGGCAGATACGCAGTATTTT,CASSLSLHRADTQYF
TRBV18,-,-,TRBJ1-1,TGTGCCAGCTCACCAGGGCGCGCTGAAGCTTTCTTT,CASSPGRAEAFF
TRBV4-3,-,-,TRBJ2-1,TGCGCCAGCAGCCGAAGCGCCGATCTGGAATTCTATAGTGAGCAGTTCTTC,CASSRSADLEFYSEQFF
TRBV7-9,few,-,TRBJ2-7,TGTGCCAGCAGCTCCCCGGGTCCCGAGCAGTACTTC,CASSSPGPEQYF
TRBV2,few,TRBD1,TRBJ1-5,TGTGCCAGCACGCAGGGGGATAGCAATCAGCCCCAGCATTTT,CASTQGDSNQPQHF
TRBV11-2,-,-,TRBJ2-5,TGTGCCAGCAGCTTCAGGGGAAGTGAGACCCAGTACTTC,CASSFRGSETQYF
TRBV14,few,-,TRBJ1-1,TGTGCCAGCAGCCTCAGGGGCCCCCGTTCGTCGGGCACTGAAGCTTTCTTT,CASSLRGPRSSGTEAFF
TRBV5-1,-,TRBD2,TRBJ2-3,TGCGCCAGCAGCCCCACCGGCACCTTTGGCGGGAGCTCAGATACGCAGTATTTT,CASSPTGTFGGSSDTQYF
TRBV10-3,few,TRBD2,TRBJ2-3,TGTGCCATCAGTTCTTCCGGGACTAGATCAGATACGCAGTATTTT,CAISSSGTRSDTQYF
TRBV10-3,-,-,TRBJ2-4,TGTGCCATCATGACGGAGCCAAACATTCAGTACTTC,CAIMTEPNIQYF
TRBV30,few,-,TRBJ2-1,TGTGCCTGGAGTGTGCAGGGGGGCGTAGAGTTCTTC,CAWSVQGGVEFF
TRBV9,-,TRBD1,TRBJ2-3,TGTGCCAGCAGCGGACCGGGACAGGGGACAGATACGCAGTATTTT,CASSGPGQGTDTQYF
TRBV9,few,-,TRBJ2-1,TGTGCCAGCAGGGCAGGGACGGGAGCCTACAATGAGCAGTTCTTC,CASRAGTGAYNEQFF
TRBV9,-,TRBD2,TRBJ2-5,TGTGCCAGCAGCGTAGGAGTCGGCGGGGGAGAGACCCAGTACTTC,CASSVGVGGGETQYF
TRBV30,-,-,TRBJ2-5,TGTGCCTGGATGTCGCTGACCCGGGGAACCCAGTACTTC,CAWMSLTRGTQYF
TRBV11-2,-,TRBD2,TRBJ2-1,TGTGCCAGCAGCTTAAGGGGGCCAGGGACTAGCGGATACAATGAGCAGTTCTTC,CASSLRGPGTSGYNEQFF
TRBV5-1,few,-,TRBJ2-1,TGCGCCAGCAGTCGCGACACGAATGAGCAGTTCTTC,CASSRDTNEQFF
TRBV6-4,few,TRBD1,TRBJ1-2,TGTGCCAGCAGCGCCACAGGGGGTGAGGGCTACACCTTC,CASSATGGEGYTF